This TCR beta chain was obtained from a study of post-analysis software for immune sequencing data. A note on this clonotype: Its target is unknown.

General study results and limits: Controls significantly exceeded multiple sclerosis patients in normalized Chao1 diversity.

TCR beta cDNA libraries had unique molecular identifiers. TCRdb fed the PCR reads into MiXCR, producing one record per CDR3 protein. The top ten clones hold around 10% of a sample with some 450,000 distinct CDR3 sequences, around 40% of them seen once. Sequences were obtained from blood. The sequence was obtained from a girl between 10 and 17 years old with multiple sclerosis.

The CDR3, as DNA: TGTGCCAGCATTAACGCAGATGGGCAGGCGTCCTACGAGCAGTACTTC. This gives the protein CASINADGQASYEQYF. This chain joins TRBV6-1 and TRBJ2-7; no firm D call. The V gene lost 7 bases and the J gene lost 1 base, with 20 bases spanning the gap. The V gene's germline CDR1 is MNHNS and CDR2 SASEGT. The CDR3 contains 16 residues.